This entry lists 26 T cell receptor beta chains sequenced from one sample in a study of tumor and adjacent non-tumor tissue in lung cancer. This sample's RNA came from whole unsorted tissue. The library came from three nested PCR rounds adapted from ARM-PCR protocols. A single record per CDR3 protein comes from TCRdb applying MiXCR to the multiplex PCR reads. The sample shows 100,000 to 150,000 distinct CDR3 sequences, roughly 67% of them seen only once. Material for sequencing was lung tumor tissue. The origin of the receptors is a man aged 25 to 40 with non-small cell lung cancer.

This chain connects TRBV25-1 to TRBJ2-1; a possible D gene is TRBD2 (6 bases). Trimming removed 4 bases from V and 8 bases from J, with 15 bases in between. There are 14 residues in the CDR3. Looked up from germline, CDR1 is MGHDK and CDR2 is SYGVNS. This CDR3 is CASSAVWGDDEQFF. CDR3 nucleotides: TGTGCCAGCAGTGCGGTGTGGGGGGATGATGAGCAGTTCTTC.

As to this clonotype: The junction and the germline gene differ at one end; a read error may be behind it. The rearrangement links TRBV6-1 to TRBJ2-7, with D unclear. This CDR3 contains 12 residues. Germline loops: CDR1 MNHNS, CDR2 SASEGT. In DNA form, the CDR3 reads TGTGCCAGCAGTAGATGGTCCTACGGGCAGTACTTC. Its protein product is CASSRWSYGQYF.

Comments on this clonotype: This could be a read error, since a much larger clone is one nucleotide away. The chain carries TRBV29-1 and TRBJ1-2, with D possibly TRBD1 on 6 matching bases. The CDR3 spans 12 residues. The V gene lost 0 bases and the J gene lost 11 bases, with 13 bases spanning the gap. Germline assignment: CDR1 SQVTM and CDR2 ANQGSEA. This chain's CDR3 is CSVEDLGGVYTF. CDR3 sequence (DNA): TGCAGCGTTGAAGATCTGGGGGGCGTGTACACCTTC. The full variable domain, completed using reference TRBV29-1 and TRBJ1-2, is SAVISQKPSRDICQRGTSLTIQCQVDSQVTMMFWYRQQPGQSLTLIATANQGSEATYESGFVIDKFPISRPNLTFSTLTVSNMSPEDSSIYLCSVEDLGGVYTFGSGTRLTVV.

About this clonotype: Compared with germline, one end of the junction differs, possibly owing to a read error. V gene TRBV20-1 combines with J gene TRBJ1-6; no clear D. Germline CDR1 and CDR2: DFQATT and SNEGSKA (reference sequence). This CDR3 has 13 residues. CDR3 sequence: CSTRVGINSPLHF. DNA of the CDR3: TGCAGTACTAGGGTAGGGATCAATTCACCCCTCCACTTT.

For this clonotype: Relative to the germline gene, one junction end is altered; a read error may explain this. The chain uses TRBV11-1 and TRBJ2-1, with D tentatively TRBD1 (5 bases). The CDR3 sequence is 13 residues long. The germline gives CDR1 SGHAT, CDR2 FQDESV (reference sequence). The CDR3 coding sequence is TGTGCCAACAGCCTAGGGGCTGCCGATGAGCAGTTCTTC. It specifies CANSLGAADEQFF.

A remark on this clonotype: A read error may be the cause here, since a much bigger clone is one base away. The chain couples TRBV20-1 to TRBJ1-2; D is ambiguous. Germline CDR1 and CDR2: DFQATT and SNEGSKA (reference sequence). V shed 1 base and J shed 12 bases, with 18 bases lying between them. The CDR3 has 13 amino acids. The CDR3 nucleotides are TGCAGTGCTAGAGTAAGGCAGGAGATCGGCAACACCTTC. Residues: CSARVRQEIGNTF.

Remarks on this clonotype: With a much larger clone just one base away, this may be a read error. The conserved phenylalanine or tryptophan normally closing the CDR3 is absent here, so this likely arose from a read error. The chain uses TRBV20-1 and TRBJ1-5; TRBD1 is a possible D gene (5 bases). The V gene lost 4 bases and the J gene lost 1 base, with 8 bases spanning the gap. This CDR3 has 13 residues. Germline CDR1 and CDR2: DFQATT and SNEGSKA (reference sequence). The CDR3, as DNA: TGCAGTGCTACTAGGGACAGCAATCAGCCCCAGCATTTA. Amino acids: CSATRDSNQPQHL.

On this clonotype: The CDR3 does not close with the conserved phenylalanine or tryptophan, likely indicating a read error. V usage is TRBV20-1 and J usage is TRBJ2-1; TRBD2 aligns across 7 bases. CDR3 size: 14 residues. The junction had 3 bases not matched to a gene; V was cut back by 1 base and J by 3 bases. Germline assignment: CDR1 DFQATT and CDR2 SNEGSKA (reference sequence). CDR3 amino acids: CSARVAGDYNEQFS. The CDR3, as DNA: TGCAGTGCTAGAGTCGCGGGAGACTACAATGAGCAGTTCTCC.

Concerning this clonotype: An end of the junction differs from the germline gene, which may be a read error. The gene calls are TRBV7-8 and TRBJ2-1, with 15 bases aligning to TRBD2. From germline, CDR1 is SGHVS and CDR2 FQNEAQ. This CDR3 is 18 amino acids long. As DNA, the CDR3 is TGTGCCAGCAGCTTCGGACTAGCGGGAGGGCCTTCCTACAATGAGCGGTTCTTC. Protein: CASSFGLAGGPSYNERFF.

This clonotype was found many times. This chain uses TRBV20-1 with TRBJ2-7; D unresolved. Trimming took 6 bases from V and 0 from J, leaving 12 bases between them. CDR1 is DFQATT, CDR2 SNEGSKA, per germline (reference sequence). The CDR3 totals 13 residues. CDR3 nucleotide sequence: TGCAGTGCGCTCCTCCCGAGCTCCTACGAGCAGTACTTC. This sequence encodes CSALLPSSYEQYF.

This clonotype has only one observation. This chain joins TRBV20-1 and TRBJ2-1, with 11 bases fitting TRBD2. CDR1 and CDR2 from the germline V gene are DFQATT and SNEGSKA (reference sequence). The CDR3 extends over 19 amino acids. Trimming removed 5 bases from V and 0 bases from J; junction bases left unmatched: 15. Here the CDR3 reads CSARLGTSGRDNSYNEQFF. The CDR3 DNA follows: TGCAGTGCTCGTCTTGGGACTAGCGGAAGAGATAACTCCTACAATGAGCAGTTCTTC.

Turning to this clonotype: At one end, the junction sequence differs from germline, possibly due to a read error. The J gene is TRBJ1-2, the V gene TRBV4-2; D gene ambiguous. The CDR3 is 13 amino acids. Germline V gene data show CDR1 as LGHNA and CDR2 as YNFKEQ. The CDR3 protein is CVSSRRGVYGYTF. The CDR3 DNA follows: TGTGTCAGCAGCCGTCGCGGGGTCTATGGCTACACCTTC.

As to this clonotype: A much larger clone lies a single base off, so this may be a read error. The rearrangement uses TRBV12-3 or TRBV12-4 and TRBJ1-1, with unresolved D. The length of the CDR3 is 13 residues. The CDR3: CASSTRMNTEGFF. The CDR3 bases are TGTGCCAGCAGTACTCGCATGAACACTGAAGGTTTCTTT.

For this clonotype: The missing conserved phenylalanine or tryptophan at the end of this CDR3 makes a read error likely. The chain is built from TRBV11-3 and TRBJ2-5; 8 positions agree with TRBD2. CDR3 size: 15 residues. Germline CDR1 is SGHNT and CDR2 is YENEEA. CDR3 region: CASSLETGGQGTQYI. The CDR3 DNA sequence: TGTGCTAGCAGCTTAGAAACGGGAGGGCAAGGGACCCAGTACATC.

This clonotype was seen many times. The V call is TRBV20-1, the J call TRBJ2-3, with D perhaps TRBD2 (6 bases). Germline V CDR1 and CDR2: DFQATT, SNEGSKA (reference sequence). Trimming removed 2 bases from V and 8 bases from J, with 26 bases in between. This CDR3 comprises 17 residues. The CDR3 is CSARSSGVSSGLATQYF. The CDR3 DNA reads TGCAGTGCTAGAAGTTCGGGGGTTTCCAGCGGGTTGGCTACGCAGTATTTT.

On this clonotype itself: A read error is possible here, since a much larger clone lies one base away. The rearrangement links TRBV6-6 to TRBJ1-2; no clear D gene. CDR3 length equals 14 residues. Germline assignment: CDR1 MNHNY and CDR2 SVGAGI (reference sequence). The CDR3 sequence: CASSYLASNYGYNF. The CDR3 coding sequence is TGTGCCAGCAGTTACCTCGCCTCCAACTATGGCTACAACTTC.

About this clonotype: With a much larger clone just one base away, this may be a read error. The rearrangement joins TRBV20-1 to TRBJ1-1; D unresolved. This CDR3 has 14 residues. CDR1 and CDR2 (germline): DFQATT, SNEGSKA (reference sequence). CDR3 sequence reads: CRANPRVGNTEAFF. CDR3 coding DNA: TGCCGTGCTAACCCGCGTGTGGGGAACACTGAAGCTTTCTTT.

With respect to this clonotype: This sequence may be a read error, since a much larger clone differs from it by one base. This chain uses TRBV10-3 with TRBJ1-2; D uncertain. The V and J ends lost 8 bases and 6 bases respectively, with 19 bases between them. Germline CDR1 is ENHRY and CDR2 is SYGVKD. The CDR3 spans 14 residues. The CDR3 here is CAIAKLVAEDGYTF. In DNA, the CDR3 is TGTGCCATCGCCAAACTGGTGGCGGAGGATGGCTACACCTTC.

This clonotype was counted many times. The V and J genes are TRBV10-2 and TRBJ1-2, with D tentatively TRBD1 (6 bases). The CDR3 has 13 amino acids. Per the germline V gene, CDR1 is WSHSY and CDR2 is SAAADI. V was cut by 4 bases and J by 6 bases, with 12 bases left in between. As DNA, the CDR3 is TGCGCCAGCAGTGCACAGGGCCAAGATGGCTACACCTTC. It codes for CASSAQGQDGYTF.

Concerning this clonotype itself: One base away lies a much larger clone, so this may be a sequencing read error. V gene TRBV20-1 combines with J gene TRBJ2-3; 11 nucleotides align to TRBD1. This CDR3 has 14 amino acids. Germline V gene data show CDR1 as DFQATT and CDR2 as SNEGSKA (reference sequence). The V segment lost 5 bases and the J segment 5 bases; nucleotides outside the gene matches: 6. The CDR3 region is CSASGQGAIDTQYF. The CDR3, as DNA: TGCAGTGCTTCCGGACAGGGGGCCATAGATACGCAGTATTTT.

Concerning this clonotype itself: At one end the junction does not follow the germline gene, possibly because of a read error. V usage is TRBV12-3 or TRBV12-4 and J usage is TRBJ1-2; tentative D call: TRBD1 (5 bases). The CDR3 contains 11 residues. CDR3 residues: CGSSWGSDYTF. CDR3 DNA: TGTGGCAGCAGTTGGGGGTCAGACTACACCTTC.

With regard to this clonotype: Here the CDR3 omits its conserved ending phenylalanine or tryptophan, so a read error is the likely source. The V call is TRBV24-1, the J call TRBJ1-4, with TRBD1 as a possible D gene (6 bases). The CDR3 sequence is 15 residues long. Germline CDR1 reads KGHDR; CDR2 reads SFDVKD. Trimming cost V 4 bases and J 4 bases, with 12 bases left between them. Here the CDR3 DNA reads TGTGCCACCAGTGACCGACAGGACATTAATGAAAAACTGTTTTTA. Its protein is CATSDRQDINEKLFL.

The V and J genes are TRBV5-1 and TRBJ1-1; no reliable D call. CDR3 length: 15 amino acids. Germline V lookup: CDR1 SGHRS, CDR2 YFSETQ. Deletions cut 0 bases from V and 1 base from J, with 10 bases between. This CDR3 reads CASSLGGLGNTEAFF. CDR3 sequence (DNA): TGCGCCAGCAGCTTGGGAGGATTGGGGAACACTGAAGCTTTCTTT.

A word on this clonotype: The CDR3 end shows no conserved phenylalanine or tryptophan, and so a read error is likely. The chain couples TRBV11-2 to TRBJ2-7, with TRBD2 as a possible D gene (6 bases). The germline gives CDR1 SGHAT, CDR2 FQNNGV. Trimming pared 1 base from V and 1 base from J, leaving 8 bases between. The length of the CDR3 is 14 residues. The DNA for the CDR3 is TGTGCCAGCAGCTTAGGGGCGGGATCCTACGAGCAGTACTCC. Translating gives CASSLGAGSYEQYS.

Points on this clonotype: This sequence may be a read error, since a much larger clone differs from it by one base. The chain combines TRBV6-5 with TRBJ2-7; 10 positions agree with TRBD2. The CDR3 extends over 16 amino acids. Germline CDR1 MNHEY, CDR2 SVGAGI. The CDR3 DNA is TGTGCCAGCAGTCCCGCGAAGCGGGAGGGTCGAGGGGAGCTGTACTTC. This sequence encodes CASSPAKREGRGELYF.

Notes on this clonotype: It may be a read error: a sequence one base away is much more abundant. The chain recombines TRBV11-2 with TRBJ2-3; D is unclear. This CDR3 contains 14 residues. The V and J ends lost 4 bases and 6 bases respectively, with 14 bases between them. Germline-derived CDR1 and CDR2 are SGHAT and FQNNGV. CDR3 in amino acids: CASSWDLNPDTQYF. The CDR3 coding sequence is TGTGCCAGCAGCTGGGATCTTAACCCCGATACGCAGTATTTT.